This paragraph reports one T cell receptor (beta chain). Its cognate antigen is unknown. Here immunoSEQ multiplex PCR was the method, and the copy in TCRdb shows in-frame clones only, minus some. The table shows 99,000 or so clones, with about 91% occurring only once. This record comes from a study of T cell responses to AZD1222 COVID-19 vaccine. Study-level points and caveats: Clonal diversity may have been underestimated, and the donors were mostly white British, with more females than males.

The ends were cut back, 5 bases at V and 2 bases at J, with 16 bases in the middle. The CDR3 has 15 residues. Germline-derived CDR1 and CDR2 are MDHEN and SYDVKM. The sequence was obtained from an adult in good health. The material was peripheral blood, obtained on day 0 of AZD1222 vaccination. The chain is built from TRBV28 and TRBJ2-7; weak D call: TRBD2 (6 bases). CDR3 loop: CASSNLVGGPYEQYF. CDR3 nucleotides: TGTGCCAGCAGTAATCTAGTGGGGGGTCCCTACGAGCAGTACTTC.